This T cell receptor (beta chain) was sequenced during a study of blood T cell repertoires in COVID-19. The CDR3 length is 12 residues. Looked up from germline, CDR1 is SQVTM and CDR2 is ANQGSEA. V was pared by 4 bases and J by 5 bases, with 4 bases of the junction left unmatched. The table came from immunoSEQ multiplex PCR; TCRdb's copy has only in-frame clones and leaves some out. The table lists 250,000 to 350,000 clones, roughly nine tenths of them singletons. The source material was peripheral blood. The V call is TRBV29-1, the J call TRBJ1-2; 7 bases align to TRBD1. This receptor was obtained from a man in his late teens or twenties who had recovered from COVID-19. The chain's CDR3 is CSVATGEYGYTF. CDR3 nucleotides: TGCAGCGTTGCTACAGGGGAATATGGCTACACCTTC.